This TCR beta chain was obtained from a study of PD-1 blockade in classical Hodgkin lymphoma. Every single patient, without exception, relapsed after autologous stem cell transplantation, and brentuximab vedotin exposure varied. Isolation of CD4+ T cells from thawed PBMCs was performed by magnetic negative selection. CDR3 size: 13 residues. Germline CDR1 is SGHNT and CDR2 is YYREEE (reference sequence). V shed 4 bases and J shed 4 bases, with 9 bases lying between them. The assay was immunoSEQ multiplex PCR, and TCRdb's table has in-frame clones only and misses some. The sample lists 10,000 to 15,000 clones, 75% to 90% seen once, with 0.5% to 0.65% in the top ten. Concerning this clone itself: What it binds is not known.

Whole-study results and caveats: By cycle point C4D1, TCR diversity had risen significantly in CD4+ cells (but not CD8+ cells). Complete responders started with a diversity level that resembled newly diagnosed patients at baseline.

Sample: CD4+ T cells from blood, taken at baseline. The gene calls are TRBV5-4 and TRBJ1-5; D not certain. The source is a human donor with classical Hodgkin lymphoma. CDR3 sequence (DNA): TGTGCCAGCAGCGCAGATCTGAATCAGCCCCAGCATTTT. Encoded protein: CASSADLNQPQHF. The entire variable domain, with the rest obtained from reference TRBV5-4 and TRBJ1-5, is as follows: ETGVTQSPTHLIKTRGQQVTLRCSSQSGHNTVSWYQQALGQGPQFIFQYYREEENGRGNFPPRFSGLQFPNYSSELNVNALELDDSALYLCASSADLNQPQHFGDGTRLSIL.